Only one count was recorded for the clone carrying this TCR beta chain. Authors' processing steps: Reference gene primer amplification gave nucleated cell count estimates. The protocol was immunoSEQ multiplex PCR, while the TCRdb copy is restricted to in-frame clones and leaves out a portion. The V and J calls and clone size come from that table; D and trimming were worked out from the DNA. The table records under 300,000 clones, about four fifths of them present only once. The CDR3 has 17 amino acids. The V gene's germline CDR1 is GTSNPN and CDR2 SVGIG (reference sequence). V shed 3 bases, J shed 2 bases, and the junction held 7 bases outside the gene matches. The data derive from a study of blood T cell repertoires in COVID-19. Study overall: COVID-19 samples from acute and convalescent phases originated in the United States, Italy and Spain.

The clonotype comes from a middle-aged woman who had recovered from COVID-19. Sequencing input: peripheral blood. The J gene is TRBJ2-3, the V gene TRBV30, with 14 bases lining up with TRBD2. CDR3 sequence reads: CAWSLGLAGGPTDTQYF. CDR3 sequence (DNA): TGTGCCTGGAGCCTTGGACTAGCGGGGGGTCCCACAGATACGCAGTATTTT. The variable domain in full, completed from reference TRBV30 and TRBJ2-3, reads SQTIHQWPATLVQPVGSPLSLECTVEGTSNPNLYWYRQAAGRGLQLLFYSVGIGQISSEVPQNLSASRPQDRQFILSSKKLLLSDSGFYLCAWSLGLAGGPTDTQYFGPGTRLTVL.